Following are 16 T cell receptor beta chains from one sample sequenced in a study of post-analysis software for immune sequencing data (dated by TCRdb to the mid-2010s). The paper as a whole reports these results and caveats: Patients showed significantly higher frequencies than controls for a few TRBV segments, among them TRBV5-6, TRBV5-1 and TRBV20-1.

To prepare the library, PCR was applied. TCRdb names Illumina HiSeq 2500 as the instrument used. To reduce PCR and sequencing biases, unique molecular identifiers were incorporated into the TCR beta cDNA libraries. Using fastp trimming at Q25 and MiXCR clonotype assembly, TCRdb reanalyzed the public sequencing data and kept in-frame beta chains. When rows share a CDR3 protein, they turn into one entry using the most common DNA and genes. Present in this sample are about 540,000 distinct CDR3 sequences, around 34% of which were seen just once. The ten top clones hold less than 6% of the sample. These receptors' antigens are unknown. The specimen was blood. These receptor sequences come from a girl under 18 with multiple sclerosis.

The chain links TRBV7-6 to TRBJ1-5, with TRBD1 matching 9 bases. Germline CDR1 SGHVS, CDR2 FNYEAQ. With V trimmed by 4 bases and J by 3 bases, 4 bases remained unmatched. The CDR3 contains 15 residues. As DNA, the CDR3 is TGTGCCAGCAGCTGGGGACAGGGTTCCAATCAGCCCCAGCATTTT. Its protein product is CASSWGQGSNQPQHF.

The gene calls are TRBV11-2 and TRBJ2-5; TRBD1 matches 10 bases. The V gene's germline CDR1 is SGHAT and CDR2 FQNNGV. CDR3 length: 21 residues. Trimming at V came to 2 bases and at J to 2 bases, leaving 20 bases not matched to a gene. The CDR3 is CASSLLKGQGRTGVGQETQYF. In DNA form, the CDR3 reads TGTGCCAGCAGCTTATTGAAGGGACAGGGGCGGACGGGCGTGGGTCAAGAGACCCAGTACTTC.

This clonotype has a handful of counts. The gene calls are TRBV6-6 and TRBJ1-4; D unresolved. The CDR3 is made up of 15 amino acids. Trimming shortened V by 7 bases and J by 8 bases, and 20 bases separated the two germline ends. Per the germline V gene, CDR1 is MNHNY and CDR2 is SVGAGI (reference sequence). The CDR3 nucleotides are TGTGCCAGCAAATCCCCAAGTGGGGTAGGGGAAAAACTGTTTTTT. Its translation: CASKSPSGVGEKLFF.

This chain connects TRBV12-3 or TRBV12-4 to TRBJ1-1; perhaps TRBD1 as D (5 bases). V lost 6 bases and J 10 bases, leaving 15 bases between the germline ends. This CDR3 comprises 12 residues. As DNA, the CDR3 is TGTGCCAGCAGCCCCGGGGCAGGGCTAGCTTTCTTT. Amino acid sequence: CASSPGAGLAFF.

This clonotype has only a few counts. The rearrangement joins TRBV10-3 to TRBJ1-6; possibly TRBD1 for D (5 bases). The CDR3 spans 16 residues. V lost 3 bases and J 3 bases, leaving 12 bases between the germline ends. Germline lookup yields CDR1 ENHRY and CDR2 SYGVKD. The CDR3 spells CAISEGETDYNSPLHF. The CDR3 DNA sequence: TGTGCCATCAGTGAAGGGGAGACCGACTATAATTCACCCCTCCACTTT.

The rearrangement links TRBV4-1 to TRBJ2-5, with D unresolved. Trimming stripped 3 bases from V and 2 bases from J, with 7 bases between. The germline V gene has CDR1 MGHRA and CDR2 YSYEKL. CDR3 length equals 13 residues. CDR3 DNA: TGCGCCAGCAGCCAGGGGATTCAAGAGACCCAGTACTTC. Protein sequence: CASSQGIQETQYF.

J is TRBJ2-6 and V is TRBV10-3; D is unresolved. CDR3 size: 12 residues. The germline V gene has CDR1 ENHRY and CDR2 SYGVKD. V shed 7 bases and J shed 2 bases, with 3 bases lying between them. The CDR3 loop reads CAINTGANVLTF. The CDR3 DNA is TGTGCCATCAATACTGGGGCCAACGTCCTGACTTTC.

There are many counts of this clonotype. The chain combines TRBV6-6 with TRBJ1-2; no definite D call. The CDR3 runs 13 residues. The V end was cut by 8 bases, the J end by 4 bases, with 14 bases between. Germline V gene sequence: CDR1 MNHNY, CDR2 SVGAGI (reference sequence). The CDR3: CASAPRQGYGYTF. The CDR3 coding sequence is TGTGCCAGCGCCCCTCGGCAAGGCTATGGCTACACCTTC.

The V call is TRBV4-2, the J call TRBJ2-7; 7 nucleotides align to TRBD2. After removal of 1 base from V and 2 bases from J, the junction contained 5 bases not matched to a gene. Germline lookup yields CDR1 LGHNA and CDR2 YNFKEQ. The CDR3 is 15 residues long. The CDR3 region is CASSQAPGGAYEQYF. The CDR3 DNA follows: TGTGCCAGCAGCCAAGCACCTGGGGGGGCCTACGAGCAGTACTTC.

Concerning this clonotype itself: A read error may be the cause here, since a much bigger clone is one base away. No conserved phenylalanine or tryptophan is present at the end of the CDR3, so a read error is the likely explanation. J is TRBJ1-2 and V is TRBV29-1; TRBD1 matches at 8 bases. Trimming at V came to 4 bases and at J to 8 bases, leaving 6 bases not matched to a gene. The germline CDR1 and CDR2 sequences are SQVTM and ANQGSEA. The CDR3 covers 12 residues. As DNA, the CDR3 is TGCAGCGTTGGAGACAGGGGTAACGGCTACACCTGC. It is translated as CSVGDRGNGYTC.

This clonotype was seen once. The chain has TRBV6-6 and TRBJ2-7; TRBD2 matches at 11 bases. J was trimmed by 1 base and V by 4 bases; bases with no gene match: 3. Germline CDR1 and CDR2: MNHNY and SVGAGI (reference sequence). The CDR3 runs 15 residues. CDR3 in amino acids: CASSSLAGDSYEQYF. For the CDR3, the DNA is TGTGCCAGCAGTTCACTAGCGGGGGATTCCTACGAGCAGTACTTC.

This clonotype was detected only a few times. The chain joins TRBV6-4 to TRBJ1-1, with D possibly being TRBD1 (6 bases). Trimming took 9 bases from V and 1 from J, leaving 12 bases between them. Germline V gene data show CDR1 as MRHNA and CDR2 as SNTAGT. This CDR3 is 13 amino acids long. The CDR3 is CARSLRGNTEAFF. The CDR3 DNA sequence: TGTGCCAGGAGCCTCAGGGGGAACACTGAAGCTTTCTTT.

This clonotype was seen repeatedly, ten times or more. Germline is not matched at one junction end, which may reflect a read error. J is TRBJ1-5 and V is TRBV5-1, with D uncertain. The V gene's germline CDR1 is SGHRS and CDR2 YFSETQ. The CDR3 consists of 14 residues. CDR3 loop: CASSLDSRNQPQHF. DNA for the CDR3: TGTGCCAGCAGCTTAGATTCGAGGAATCAGCCCCAGCATTTT.

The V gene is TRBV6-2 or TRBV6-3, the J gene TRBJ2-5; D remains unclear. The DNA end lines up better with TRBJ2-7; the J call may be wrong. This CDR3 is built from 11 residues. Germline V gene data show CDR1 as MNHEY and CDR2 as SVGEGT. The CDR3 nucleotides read TGTGCCAGCAGTGGAAGCCACGAGCAGTACTTC. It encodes CASSGSHEQYF.

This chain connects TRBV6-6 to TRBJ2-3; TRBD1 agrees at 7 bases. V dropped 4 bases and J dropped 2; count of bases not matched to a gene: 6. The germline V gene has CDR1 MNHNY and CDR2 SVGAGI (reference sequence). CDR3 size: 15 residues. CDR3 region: CASSSGQRFTDTQYF. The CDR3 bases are TGTGCCAGCAGTTCGGGACAGAGATTCACAGATACGCAGTATTTT.

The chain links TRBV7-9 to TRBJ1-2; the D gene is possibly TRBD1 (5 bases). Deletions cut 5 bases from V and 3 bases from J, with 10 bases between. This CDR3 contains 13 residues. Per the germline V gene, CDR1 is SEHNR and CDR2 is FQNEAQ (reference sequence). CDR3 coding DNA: TGTGCCAGCAGCCACTGGGGGGACTATGGCTACACCTTC. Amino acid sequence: CASSHWGDYGYTF. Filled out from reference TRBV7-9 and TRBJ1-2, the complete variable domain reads DTGVSQNPRHKITKRGQNVTFRCDPISEHNRLYWYRQTLGQGPEFLTYFQNEAQLEKSRLLSDRFSAERPKGSFSTLEIQRTEQGDSAMYLCASSHWGDYGYTFGSGTRLTVV.